This T cell receptor beta chain was profiled in a study of T cell responses to AZD1222 COVID-19 vaccine. Study-wide findings and caveats: Donors were largely white British and mainly female; clonal diversity was possibly underestimated.

Germline V CDR1 and CDR2: SEHNR, FQNEAQ (reference sequence). The CDR3 covers 13 residues. V was pared by 9 bases and J by 3 bases, with 14 bases between. Of note for this clone: The antigen is undetermined.

Assay used: immunoSEQ multiplex PCR; TCRdb lists only in-frame clones, some missing. This table holds around 130,000 clones, roughly nine tenths found once. The source of this sequence is an adult in good health. The sequences come from peripheral blood, collected on day 0 of AZD1222 vaccination. The chain recombines TRBV7-9 with TRBJ1-1; D call uncertain. DNA for the CDR3: TGTGCCAGTACACTACAGCGAGACACTGAAGCTTTCTTT. Protein: CASTLQRDTEAFF. Drawing the rest from reference TRBV7-9 and TRBJ1-1, the complete variable domain is DTGVSQNPRHKITKRGQNVTFRCDPISEHNRLYWYRQTLGQGPEFLTYFQNEAQLEKSRLLSDRFSAERPKGSFSTLEIQRTEQGDSAMYLCASTLQRDTEAFFGQGTRLTVV.